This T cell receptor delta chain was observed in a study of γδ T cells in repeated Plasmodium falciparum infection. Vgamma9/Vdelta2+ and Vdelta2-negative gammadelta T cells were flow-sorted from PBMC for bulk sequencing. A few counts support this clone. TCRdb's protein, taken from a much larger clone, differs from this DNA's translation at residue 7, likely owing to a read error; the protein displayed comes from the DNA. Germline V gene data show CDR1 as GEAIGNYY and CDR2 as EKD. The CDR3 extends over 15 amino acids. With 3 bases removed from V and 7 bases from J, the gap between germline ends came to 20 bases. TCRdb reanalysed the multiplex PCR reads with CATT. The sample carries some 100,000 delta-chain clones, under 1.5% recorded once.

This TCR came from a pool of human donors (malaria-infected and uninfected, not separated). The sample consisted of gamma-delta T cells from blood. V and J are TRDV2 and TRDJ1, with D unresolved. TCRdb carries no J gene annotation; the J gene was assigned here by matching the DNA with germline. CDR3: CACDPLRRPHGKLIF. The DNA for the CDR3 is TGTGCCTGTGACCCCTTACGACGTCCGCACGGTAAACTCATCTTT.